The 2 T cell receptor beta chains reported below all come from one sample, sequenced in a study of cytomegalovirus exposure and HLA in healthy donors. The PCR ran on 60 Vbeta and 13 Jbeta primers. The assay was immunoSEQ multiplex PCR, and TCRdb's table has in-frame clones only and misses some. The sample totals tens of thousands of clones. Sequenced sample: PBMCs. The receptors were gathered from a girl under 18 in good health and CMV-seropositive.

The gene calls are TRBV7-9 and TRBJ1-1, with D uncertain. The CDR3 extends over 13 amino acids. V was trimmed by 5 bases and J by 5 bases, leaving 12 bases between them. CDR1 and CDR2 from the germline V gene are SEHNR and FQNEAQ (reference sequence). The CDR3 nucleotides read TGTGCCAGCAGCCCGTCTCAGGCGACTGAAGCTTTCTTT. It codes for CASSPSQATEAFF.

The V gene is TRBV25-1, the J gene TRBJ1-4; D is uncertain. V was shortened by 2 bases and J by 6 bases, with 13 bases between the two germline ends. Germline V gene data show CDR1 as MGHDK and CDR2 as SYGVNS. This CDR3 is 15 amino acids long. For the CDR3, the DNA is TGTGCCAGCAGTGAAGTTCTGGAAACAGATGAAAAACTGTTTTTT. This codes for CASSEVLETDEKLFF.